The table lists the clone carrying this T cell receptor (beta chain) with a few counts. Time point given: newly diagnosed GD, antithyroid drugs for less than 3 months. After RNA was extracted from PBMCs, the TCR library was made from it. The data originate from a study of regulatory T cells in long-lasting Graves disease. Looked up from germline, CDR1 is SGHRS and CDR2 is YFSETQ. Unmatched junction bases numbered 6, after V lost 4 bases and J lost 2 bases. CDR3 length equals 14 residues. Building the TCR beta libraries relied on iRepertoire HTBI primers, and CDR3 regions underwent Arm-PCR. A single record per CDR3 protein comes from TCRdb applying MiXCR to the multiplex PCR reads. The sample has 500,000 or so distinct CDR3 sequences, about 15% seen once. This sample was also put to use in a study of T cells in Graves' hyperthyroidism and ophthalmopathy. From that study: Calling Graves' hyperthyroidism stable meant ophthalmopathy did not progress within 18 months.

Here the sequenced sample was peripheral blood mononuclear cells (PBMCs), taken at new diagnosis, from a patient treated with antithyroid drugs. This sequence joins TRBV5-1 and TRBJ2-7, with TRBD1 matching 7 bases. This clonotype was sampled from a woman between 45 and 60 years old with Graves disease. The CDR3 coding sequence is TGCGCCAGCAGCGGGATAACAGGGGCCTACGAGCAGTACTTC. Its translation is CASSGITGAYEQYF.